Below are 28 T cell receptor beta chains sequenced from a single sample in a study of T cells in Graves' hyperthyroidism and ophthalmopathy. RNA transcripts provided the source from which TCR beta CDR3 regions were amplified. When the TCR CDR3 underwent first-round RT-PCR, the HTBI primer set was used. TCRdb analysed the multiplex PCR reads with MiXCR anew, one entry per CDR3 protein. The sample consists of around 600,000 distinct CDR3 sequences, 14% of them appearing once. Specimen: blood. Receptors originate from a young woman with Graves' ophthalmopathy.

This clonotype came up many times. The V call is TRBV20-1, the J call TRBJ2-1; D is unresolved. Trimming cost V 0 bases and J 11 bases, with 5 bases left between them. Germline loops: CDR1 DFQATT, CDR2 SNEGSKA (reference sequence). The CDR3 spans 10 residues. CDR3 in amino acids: CSARDRQQFF. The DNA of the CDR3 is TGCAGTGCTAGAGACCGGCAGCAGTTCTTC.

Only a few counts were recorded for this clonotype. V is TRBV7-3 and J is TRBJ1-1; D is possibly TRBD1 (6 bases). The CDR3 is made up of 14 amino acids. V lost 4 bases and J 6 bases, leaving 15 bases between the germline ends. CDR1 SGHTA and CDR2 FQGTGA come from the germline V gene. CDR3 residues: CASSSYLRTAEAFF. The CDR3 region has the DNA TGTGCCAGCAGCTCTTACCTCCGGACAGCTGAAGCTTTCTTT.

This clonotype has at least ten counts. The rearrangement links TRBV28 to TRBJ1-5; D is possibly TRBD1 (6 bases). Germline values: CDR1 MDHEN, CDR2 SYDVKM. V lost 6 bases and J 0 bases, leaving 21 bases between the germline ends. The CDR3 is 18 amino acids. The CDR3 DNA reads TGTGCCAGCAGCACTCTCAGGGGACCTCTCTATAGCAATCAGCCCCAGCATTTT. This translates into CASSTLRGPLYSNQPQHF. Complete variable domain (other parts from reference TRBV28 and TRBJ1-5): DVKVTQSSRYLVKRTGEKVFLECVQDMDHENMFWYRQDPGLGLRLIYFSYDVKMKEKGDIPEGYSVSREKKERFSLILESASTNQTSMYLCASSTLRGPLYSNQPQHFGDGTRLSIL.

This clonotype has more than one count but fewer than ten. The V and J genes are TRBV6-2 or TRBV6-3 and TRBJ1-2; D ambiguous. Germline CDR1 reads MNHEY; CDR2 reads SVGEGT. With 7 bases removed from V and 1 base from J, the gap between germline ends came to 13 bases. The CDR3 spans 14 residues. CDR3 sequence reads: CASTRLRVNYGYTF. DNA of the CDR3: TGTGCCAGCACTCGACTTAGGGTTAACTATGGCTACACCTTC.

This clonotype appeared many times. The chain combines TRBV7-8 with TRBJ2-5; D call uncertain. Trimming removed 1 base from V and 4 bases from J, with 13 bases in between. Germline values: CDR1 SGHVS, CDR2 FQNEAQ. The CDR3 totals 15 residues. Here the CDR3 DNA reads TGTGCCAGCAGCTTAGTGGTTCATTCGCCAGAGACCCAGTACTTC. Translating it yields CASSLVVHSPETQYF.

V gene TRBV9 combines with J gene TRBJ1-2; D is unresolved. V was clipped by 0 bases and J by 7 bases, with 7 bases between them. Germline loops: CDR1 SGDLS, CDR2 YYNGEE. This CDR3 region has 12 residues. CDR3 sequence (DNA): TGTGCCAGCAGCGTAGCGGGCGGTGGCTACACCTTC. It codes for CASSVAGGGYTF.

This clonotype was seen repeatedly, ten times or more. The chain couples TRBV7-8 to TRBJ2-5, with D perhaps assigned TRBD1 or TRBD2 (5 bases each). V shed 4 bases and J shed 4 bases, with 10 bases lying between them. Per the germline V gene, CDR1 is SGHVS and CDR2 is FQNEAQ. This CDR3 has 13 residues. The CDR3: CASSSGAGETQYF. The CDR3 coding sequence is TGTGCCAGCAGCTCCGGGGCGGGAGAGACCCAGTACTTC.

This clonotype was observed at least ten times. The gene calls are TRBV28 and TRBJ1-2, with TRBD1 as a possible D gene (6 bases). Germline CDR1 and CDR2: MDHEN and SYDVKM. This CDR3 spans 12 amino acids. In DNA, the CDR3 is TGTGCAGCGGGGGCAGCCGTCTATGGCTACACCTTC. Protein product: CAAGAAVYGYTF.

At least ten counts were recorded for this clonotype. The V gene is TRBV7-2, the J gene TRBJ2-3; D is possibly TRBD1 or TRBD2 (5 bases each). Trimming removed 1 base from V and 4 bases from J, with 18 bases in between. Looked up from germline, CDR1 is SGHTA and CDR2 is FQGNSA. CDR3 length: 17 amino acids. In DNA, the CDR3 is TGTGCCAGCAGCTTAGGATGGGACCCTCCAGGGTCAGATACGCAGTATTTT. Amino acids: CASSLGWDPPGSDTQYF.

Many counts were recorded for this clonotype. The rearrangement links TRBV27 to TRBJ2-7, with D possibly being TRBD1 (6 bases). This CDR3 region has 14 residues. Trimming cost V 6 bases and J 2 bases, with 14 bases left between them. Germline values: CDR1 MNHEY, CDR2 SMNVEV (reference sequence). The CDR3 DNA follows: TGTGCCAGCAGAACTCAGGGGATGGCCTACGAGCAGTACTTC. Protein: CASRTQGMAYEQYF.

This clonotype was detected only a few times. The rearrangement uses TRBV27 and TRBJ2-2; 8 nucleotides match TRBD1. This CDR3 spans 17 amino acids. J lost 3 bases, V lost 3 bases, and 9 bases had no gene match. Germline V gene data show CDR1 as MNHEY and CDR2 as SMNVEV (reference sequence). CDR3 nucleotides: TGTGCCAGCAGTTTTCGGACAGGGAGTTTTTACACCGGGGAGCTGTTTTTT. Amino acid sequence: CASSFRTGSFYTGELFF.

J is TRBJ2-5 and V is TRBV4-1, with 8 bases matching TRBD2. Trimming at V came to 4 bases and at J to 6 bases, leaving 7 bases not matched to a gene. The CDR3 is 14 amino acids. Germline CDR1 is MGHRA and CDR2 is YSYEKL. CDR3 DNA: TGCGCCAGCAGCCTTATGAGCGGGAGAAAGACCCAGTACTTC. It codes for CASSLMSGRKTQYF.

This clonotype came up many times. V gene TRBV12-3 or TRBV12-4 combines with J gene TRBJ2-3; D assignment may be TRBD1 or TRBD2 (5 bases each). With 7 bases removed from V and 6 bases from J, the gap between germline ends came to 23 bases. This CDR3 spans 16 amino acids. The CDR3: CASTWRRIRGADTQYF. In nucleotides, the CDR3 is TGTGCCAGCACCTGGAGGCGGATTCGAGGGGCTGATACGCAGTATTTT.

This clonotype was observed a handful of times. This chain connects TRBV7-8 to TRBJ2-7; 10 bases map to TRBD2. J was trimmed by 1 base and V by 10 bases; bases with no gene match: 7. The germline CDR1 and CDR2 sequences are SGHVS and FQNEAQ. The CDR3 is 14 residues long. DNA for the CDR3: TGTGCCACCTCGTTAGCGGGGGGTTCCTACGAGCAGTACTTC. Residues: CATSLAGGSYEQYF. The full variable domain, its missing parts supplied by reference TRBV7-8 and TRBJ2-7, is GAGVSQSPRYKVAKRGQDVALRCDPISGHVSLFWYQQALGQGPEFLTYFQNEAQLDKSGLPSDRFFAERPEGSVSTLKIQRTQQEDSAVYLCATSLAGGSYEQYFGPGTRLTVT.

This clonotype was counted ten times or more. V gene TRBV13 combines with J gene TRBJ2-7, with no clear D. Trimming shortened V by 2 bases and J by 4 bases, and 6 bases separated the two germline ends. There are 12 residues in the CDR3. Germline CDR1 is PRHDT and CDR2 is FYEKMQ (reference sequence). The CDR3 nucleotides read TGTGCCAGCAGCTTAAGGCTGTACGAGCAGTACTTC. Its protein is CASSLRLYEQYF.

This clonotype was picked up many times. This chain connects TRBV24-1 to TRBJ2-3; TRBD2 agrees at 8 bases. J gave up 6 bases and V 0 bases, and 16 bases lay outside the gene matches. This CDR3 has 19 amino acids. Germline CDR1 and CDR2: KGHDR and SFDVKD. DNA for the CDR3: TGTGCCACCAGTGATTTGGGTAGCGGGGAGGTATTGAGGTCGGATACGCAGTATTTT. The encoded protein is CATSDLGSGEVLRSDTQYF.

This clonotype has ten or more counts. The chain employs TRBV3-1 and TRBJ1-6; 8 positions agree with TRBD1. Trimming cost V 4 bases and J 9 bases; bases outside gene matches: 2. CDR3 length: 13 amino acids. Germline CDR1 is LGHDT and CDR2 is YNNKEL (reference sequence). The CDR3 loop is CASSRTGRSPLHF. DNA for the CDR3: TGTGCCAGCAGCCGGACAGGGCGTTCACCCCTCCACTTT.

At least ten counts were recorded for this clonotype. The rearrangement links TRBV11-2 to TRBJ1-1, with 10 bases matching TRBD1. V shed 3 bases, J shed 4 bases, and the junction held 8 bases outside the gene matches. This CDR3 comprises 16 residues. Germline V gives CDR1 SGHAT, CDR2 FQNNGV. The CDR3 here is CASSFPTGGPITEAFF. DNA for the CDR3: TGTGCCAGCAGCTTCCCGACAGGGGGCCCAATCACTGAAGCTTTCTTT.

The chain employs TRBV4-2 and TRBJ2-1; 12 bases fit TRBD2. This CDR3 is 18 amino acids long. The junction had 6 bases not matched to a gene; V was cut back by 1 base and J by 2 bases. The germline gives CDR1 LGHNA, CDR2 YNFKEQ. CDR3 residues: CASSQATGTSGPYNEQFF. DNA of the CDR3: TGTGCCAGCAGCCAAGCCACCGGGACTAGCGGGCCCTACAATGAGCAGTTCTTC.

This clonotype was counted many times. CDR3 DNA: TGTGCCAGCAGCCAGATGCTAGCGGGAGGTATGGGCTACGAGCAGTACTTC. It specifies CASSQMLAGGMGYEQYF. V and J are TRBV9 and TRBJ2-7, with 11 bases aligning to TRBD2. Trimming took 4 bases from V and 3 from J; bases not matched to a gene: 12. Looked up from germline, CDR1 is SGDLS and CDR2 is YYNGEE. The CDR3 consists of 17 residues.

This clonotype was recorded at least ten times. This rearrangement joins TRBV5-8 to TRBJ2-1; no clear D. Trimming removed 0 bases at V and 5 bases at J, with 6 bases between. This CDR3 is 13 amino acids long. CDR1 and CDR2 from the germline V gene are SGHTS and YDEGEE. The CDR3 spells CASSLEANNEQFF. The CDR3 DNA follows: TGTGCCAGCAGCTTGGAGGCTAACAATGAGCAGTTCTTC.

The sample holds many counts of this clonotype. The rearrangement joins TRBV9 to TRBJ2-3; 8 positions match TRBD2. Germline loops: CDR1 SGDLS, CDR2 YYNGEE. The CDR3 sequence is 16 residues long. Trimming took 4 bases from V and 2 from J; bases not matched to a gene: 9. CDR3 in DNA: TGTGCCAGCAGCACTTCCGGGACTAGAGACACAGATACGCAGTATTTT. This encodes CASSTSGTRDTDTQYF.

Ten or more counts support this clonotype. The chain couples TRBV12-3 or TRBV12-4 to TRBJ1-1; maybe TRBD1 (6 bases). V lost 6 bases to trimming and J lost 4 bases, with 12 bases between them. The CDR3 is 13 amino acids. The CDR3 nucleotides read TGTGCCAGCAGGGTAGGGGGTGGCACTGAAGCTTTCTTT. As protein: CASRVGGGTEAFF.

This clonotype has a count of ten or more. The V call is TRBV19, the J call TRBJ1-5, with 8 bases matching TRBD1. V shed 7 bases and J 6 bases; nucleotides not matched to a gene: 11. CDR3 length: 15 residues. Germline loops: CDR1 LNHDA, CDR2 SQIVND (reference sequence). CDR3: CASTLQQGGSQPQHF. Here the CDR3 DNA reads TGTGCCAGTACGCTGCAACAGGGGGGTTCTCAGCCCCAGCATTTT.

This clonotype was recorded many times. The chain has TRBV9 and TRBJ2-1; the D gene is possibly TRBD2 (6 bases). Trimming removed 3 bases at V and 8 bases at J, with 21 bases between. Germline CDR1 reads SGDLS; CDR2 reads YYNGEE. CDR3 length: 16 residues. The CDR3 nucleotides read TGTGCCAGCAGCGGCCGGGGGTCAGTTCTAGGGGATGAGCAGTTCTTC. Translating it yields CASSGRGSVLGDEQFF.

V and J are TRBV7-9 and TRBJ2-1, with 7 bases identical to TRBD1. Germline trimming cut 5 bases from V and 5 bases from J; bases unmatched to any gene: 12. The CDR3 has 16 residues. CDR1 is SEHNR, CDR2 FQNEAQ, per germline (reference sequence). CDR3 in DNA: TGTGCCAGCAGCCCCGCGACAGGGATCGTCCACAATGAGCAGTTCTTC. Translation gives CASSPATGIVHNEQFF. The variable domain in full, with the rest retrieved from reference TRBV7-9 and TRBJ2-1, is DTGVSQNPRHKITKRGQNVTFRCDPISEHNRLYWYRQTLGQGPEFLTYFQNEAQLEKSRLLSDRFSAERPKGSFSTLEIQRTEQGDSAMYLCASSPATGIVHNEQFFGPGTRLTVL.

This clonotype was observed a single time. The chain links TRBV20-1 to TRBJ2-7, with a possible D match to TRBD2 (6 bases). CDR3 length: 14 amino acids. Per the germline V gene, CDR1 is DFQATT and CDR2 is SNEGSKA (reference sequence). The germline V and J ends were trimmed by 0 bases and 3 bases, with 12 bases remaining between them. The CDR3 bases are TGCAGTGCTAGAGATCACGGGGGTAGCTACGAGCAGTACTTC. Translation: CSARDHGGSYEQYF.

The CDR3 region is CASSIRLADYYNEQFF. In DNA, the CDR3 is TGTGCCAGTAGTATACGGCTAGCGGACTACTACAATGAGCAGTTCTTC. The J gene is TRBJ2-1, the V gene TRBV19; TRBD2 matches 7 bases. There are 16 residues in the CDR3. From germline, CDR1 is LNHDA and CDR2 SQIVND (reference sequence). Trimming cost V 2 bases and J 3 bases; bases outside gene matches: 7.